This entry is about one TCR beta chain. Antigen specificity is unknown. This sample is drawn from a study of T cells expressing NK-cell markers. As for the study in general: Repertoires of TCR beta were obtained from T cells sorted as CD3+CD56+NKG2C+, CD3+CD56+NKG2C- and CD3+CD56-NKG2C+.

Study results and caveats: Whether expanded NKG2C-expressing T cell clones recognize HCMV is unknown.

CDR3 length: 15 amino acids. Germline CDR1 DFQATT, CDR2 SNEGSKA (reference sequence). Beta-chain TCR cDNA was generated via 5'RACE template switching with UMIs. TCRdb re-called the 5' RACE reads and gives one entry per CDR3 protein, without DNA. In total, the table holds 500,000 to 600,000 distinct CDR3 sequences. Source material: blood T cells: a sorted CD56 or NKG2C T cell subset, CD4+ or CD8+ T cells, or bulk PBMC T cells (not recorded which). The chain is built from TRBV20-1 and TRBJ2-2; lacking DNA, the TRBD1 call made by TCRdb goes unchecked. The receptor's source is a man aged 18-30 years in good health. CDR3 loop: CSARPGPKNTGELFF.